These 28 T cell receptor beta chains were all obtained from the same sample, sequenced in a study of blood T cell repertoires in COVID-19 (dated by TCRdb to 2018 to 2021). Receptors were amplified or captured by the immunoSEQ multiplex PCR assay. TCRdb obtained this table from immuneACCESS and retained in-frame rearrangements with V and J assigned. These tables miss some clones; where compared with another copy, unresolved V genes account for less than half of the shortfall, and the remainder is unexplained. The sample data list about 69,000 clones, and just under 80% of these were observed just once. Of the sample, 40% to 50% falls within the top ten clones. Sequenced material: peripheral blood. The source is a human donor in a cohort sampled during active COVID-19.

V gene TRBV5-1 combines with J gene TRBJ2-5; 7 bases are shared with TRBD2. V shed 7 bases and J 4 bases; nucleotides not matched to a gene: 4. The V gene's germline CDR1 is SGHRS and CDR2 YFSETQ. This CDR3 has 12 amino acids. The CDR3 reads CASRPGGETQYF. CDR3 DNA: TGCGCCAGCCGCCCGGGGGGAGAGACCCAGTACTTC.

Only a few counts were recorded for this clone. V gene TRBV6-1 combines with J gene TRBJ2-7; 11 positions match TRBD2. Germline V CDR1 and CDR2: MNHNS, SASEGT. CDR3 length: 17 amino acids. The junction had 8 bases not matched to a gene; V was cut back by 0 bases and J by 4 bases. This CDR3 is CASSEALAGVRFYEQYF. CDR3 bases: TGTGCCAGCAGTGAAGCACTAGCGGGAGTACGGTTTTACGAGCAGTACTTC.

J is TRBJ2-6 and V is TRBV19; 8 positions agree with TRBD1. The germline gives CDR1 LNHDA, CDR2 SQIVND (reference sequence). V shed 6 bases and J 1 base; nucleotides not matched to a gene: 5. CDR3 length: 16 amino acids. CDR3 protein: CASRDRVLSGANVLTF. The CDR3 nucleotides are TGTGCCAGTAGGGACAGGGTTCTTTCTGGGGCCAACGTCCTGACTTTC.

This chain joins TRBV5-1 and TRBJ1-5; D call uncertain. Trimming cost V 0 bases and J 6 bases, with 13 bases left between them. Germline V gene data show CDR1 as SGHRS and CDR2 as YFSETQ. The CDR3 totals 15 residues. CDR3 in amino acids: CASSLAPEATQPQHF. Here the CDR3 DNA reads TGCGCCAGCAGCTTGGCCCCCGAGGCAACTCAGCCCCAGCATTTT.

This clone came up once. This sequence joins TRBV2 and TRBJ1-4; D gene unclear. The CDR3 has 15 residues. Germline V gene sequence: CDR1 SNHLY, CDR2 FYNNEI. Trimming removed 6 bases from V and 0 bases from J, with 11 bases in between. DNA for the CDR3: TGTGCCAGCAGGAGAAGGGAGGCAACTAATGAAAAACTGTTTTTT. Translated: CASRRREATNEKLFF.

The rearrangement joins TRBV6-1 to TRBJ2-7; D is uncertain. Germline-derived CDR1 and CDR2 are MNHNS and SASEGT. This CDR3 is built from 13 residues. Trimming stripped 2 bases from V and 1 base from J, with 6 bases between. CDR3 protein: CASSEFRSYEQYF. The CDR3, as DNA: TGTGCCAGCAGTGAATTTCGGTCCTACGAGCAGTACTTC.

A single count supports this clone. This chain joins TRBV19 and TRBJ2-1, with D possibly matching TRBD2 (5 bases). V lost 0 bases and J 9 bases, leaving 12 bases between the germline ends. The CDR3 length is 14 residues. Germline V gene sequence: CDR1 LNHDA, CDR2 SQIVND (reference sequence). The CDR3 loop reads CASSIDGRLVEQFF. The CDR3 DNA follows: TGTGCCAGTAGTATAGATGGGAGATTGGTTGAGCAGTTCTTC. Drawing the rest from reference TRBV19 and TRBJ2-1, the complete variable domain is DGGITQSPKYLFRKEGQNVTLSCEQNLNHDAMYWYRQDPGQGLRLIYYSQIVNDFQKGDIAEGYSVSREKKESFPLTVTSAQKNPTAFYLCASSIDGRLVEQFFGPGTRLTVL.

This chain connects TRBV5-1 to TRBJ2-5; D might be TRBD1 (6 bases). The CDR3 loop spans 14 amino acids. The germline V and J ends were trimmed by 2 bases and 1 base, with 9 bases remaining between them. The germline gives CDR1 SGHRS, CDR2 YFSETQ. CDR3 nucleotide sequence: TGCGCCAGCAGCTTCAGGGGACGCCAAGAGACCCAGTACTTC. Its translation: CASSFRGRQETQYF.

J is TRBJ2-5 and V is TRBV2; no firm D call. Germline CDR1 SNHLY, CDR2 FYNNEI. The CDR3 runs 14 residues. Trimming cost V 5 bases and J 5 bases, with 15 bases left between them. The CDR3 DNA reads as TGTGCCAGCAGTCTTGACTTTGTTGAGGAGACCCAGTACTTC. Translation gives CASSLDFVEETQYF.

This clone was observed a handful of times. The rearrangement links TRBV10-1 to TRBJ2-7; TRBD2 matches 11 bases. Looked up from germline, CDR1 is WNHNN and CDR2 is SYGVQD (reference sequence). This CDR3 contains 17 residues. V trimming: 10 bases; J trimming: 0 bases; junction bases outside the gene matches: 14. DNA for the CDR3: TGCGCCATCATGGGAACTAGCGGGAGCGCGGGCTCCTACGAGCAGTACTTC. Its protein is CAIMGTSGSAGSYEQYF.

This sequence joins TRBV3-1 (or the pseudogene TRBV3-2) and TRBJ2-7, with 7 bases identical to TRBD2. Germline V gene sequence: CDR1 LGHDT, CDR2 YNNKEL (reference sequence). J gave up 7 bases and V 4 bases, and 13 bases lay outside the gene matches. The CDR3 length is 15 residues. CDR3 sequence: CASSLTSSLVGEQYF. DNA for the CDR3: TGTGCCAGCAGCCTGACTAGCTCCTTGGTTGGTGAGCAGTACTTC.

The chain carries TRBV5-1 and TRBJ2-2; TRBD2 might be the D (6 bases). V shed 4 bases and J shed 2 bases, with 15 bases lying between them. The CDR3 has 16 amino acids. CDR1 SGHRS and CDR2 YFSETQ come from the germline V gene. This CDR3 is CASSPSGGANTGELFF. As DNA, the CDR3 is TGCGCCAGCAGCCCGAGCGGCGGGGCTAACACCGGGGAGCTGTTTTTT.

This clone was observed a few times. This chain links TRBV7-9 with TRBJ1-1; tentatively, D is TRBD1 (5 bases). Germline V gene sequence: CDR1 SEHNR, CDR2 FQNEAQ (reference sequence). The CDR3 loop spans 13 amino acids. With 4 bases removed from V and 2 bases from J, the gap between germline ends came to 8 bases. This CDR3 reads CASSSDSNTEAFF. In DNA, the CDR3 is TGTGCCAGCAGCTCAGACAGTAACACTGAAGCTTTCTTT.

The CDR3 spells CASSLTGGDTIYF. In DNA, the CDR3 is TGTGCCAGCAGCCTGACAGGGGGAGACACCATATATTTT. V is TRBV5-4 and J is TRBJ1-3; 9 bases match TRBD1. This CDR3 region has 13 residues. Per the germline V gene, CDR1 is SGHNT and CDR2 is YYREEE (reference sequence). V trimming: 4 bases; J trimming: 8 bases; junction bases outside the gene matches: 4.

The J gene is TRBJ1-2, the V gene TRBV28, with 8 nucleotides matching TRBD1. The CDR3 totals 14 residues. Germline CDR1 and CDR2: MDHEN and SYDVKM. V lost 3 bases to trimming and J lost 6 bases; unmatched junction nucleotides: 6. CDR3 region: CASSFSRGRDGYTF. CDR3 bases: TGTGCCAGCAGTTTCTCCAGGGGGCGAGATGGCTACACCTTC.

The chain uses TRBV4-1 and TRBJ2-1; the D is unclear. The V gene lost 0 bases and the J gene lost 0 bases, with 12 bases spanning the gap. The V gene's germline CDR1 is MGHRA and CDR2 YSYEKL. The CDR3 is made up of 17 amino acids. The CDR3 coding sequence is TGCGCCAGCAGCCAAGAGAGCGCAGCGAGCTCCTACAATGAGCAGTTCTTC. Its protein product is CASSQESAASSYNEQFF.

This clone was observed a single time. This rearrangement joins TRBV9 to TRBJ2-7; the D gene is possibly TRBD2 (5 bases). CDR3 size: 15 residues. Germline CDR1 and CDR2: SGDLS and YYNGEE. The germline V and J ends were trimmed by 0 bases and 5 bases, with 15 bases remaining between them. CDR3 nucleotide sequence: TGTGCCAGCAGCGTAGGACGCCAGGCGGGCAACGAGCAGTACTTC. It encodes CASSVGRQAGNEQYF. The entire variable domain, with the rest obtained from reference TRBV9 and TRBJ2-7, is as follows: DSGVTQTPKHLITATGQRVTLRCSPRSGDLSVYWYQQSLDQGLQFLIQYYNGEERAKGNILERFSAQQFPDLHSELNLSSLELGDSALYFCASSVGRQAGNEQYFGPGTRLTVT.

This clone came up a few times. The rearrangement links TRBV7-2 to TRBJ2-7, with a weak D call TRBD2 (6 bases). CDR1 is SGHTA and CDR2 is FQGNSA in the germline V gene. Trimming left V 7 bases short and J 1 base short, with 17 bases between. The CDR3 length is 15 residues. CDR3 bases: TGTGCCAGCACCCTTTCCCTCGCGGGATCCTACGAGCAGTACTTC. Translation gives CASTLSLAGSYEQYF.

V is TRBV5-4 and J is TRBJ1-4, with TRBD1 identical over 7 bases. V dropped 4 bases and J dropped 8; count of bases not matched to a gene: 8. Germline assignment: CDR1 SGHNT and CDR2 YYREEE (reference sequence). The CDR3 length is 14 residues. The CDR3 loop reads CASSLQGGKEKLFF. CDR3 in DNA: TGTGCCAGCAGCCTGCAGGGGGGTAAGGAAAAACTGTTTTTT. Complete variable domain (other parts from reference TRBV5-4 and TRBJ1-4): ETGVTQSPTHLIKTRGQQVTLRCSSQSGHNTVSWYQQALGQGPQFIFQYYREEENGRGNFPPRFSGLQFPNYSSELNVNALELDDSALYLCASSLQGGKEKLFFGSGTQLSVL.

The V and J genes are TRBV28 and TRBJ1-3, with D unclear. Looked up from germline, CDR1 is MDHEN and CDR2 is SYDVKM. Trimming removed 5 bases from V and 5 bases from J, with 13 bases in between. The CDR3 runs 14 residues. The CDR3 here is CASSLWEGRNTIYF. The DNA of the CDR3 is TGTGCCAGCAGTCTGTGGGAGGGAAGAAACACCATATATTTT.

This rearrangement joins TRBV6-6 to TRBJ2-7; D is possibly TRBD2 (5 bases). Germline assignment: CDR1 MNHNY and CDR2 SVGAGI (reference sequence). The CDR3 sequence is 12 residues long. The V and J ends lost 8 bases and 3 bases respectively, with 11 bases between them. CDR3 amino acids: CASSGKGYEQYF. As DNA, the CDR3 is TGTGCCAGCTCGGGGAAGGGCTACGAGCAGTACTTC.

This chain joins TRBV12-2 and TRBJ2-1; the table's D gene call, TRBD2, was not cross checked with the DNA. TRBV12-2 is tagged as a pseudogene. The CDR3 has 19 residues. The CDR3 bases are TGTGCAAGTCGCTTCCGTAGGGTAAGGAGAGGGCTAGTTAGGAAATGGCAGTTCTTC. It codes for CASRFRRVRRGLVRKWQFF.

V usage is TRBV5-1 and J usage is TRBJ1-2; TRBD1 agrees at 9 bases. V was pared by 2 bases and J by 8 bases, with 7 bases of the junction left unmatched. Germline values: CDR1 SGHRS, CDR2 YFSETQ. This CDR3 is built from 14 residues. The CDR3 here is CASSLWGTGSGYTF. DNA of the CDR3: TGCGCCAGCAGCTTATGGGGGACAGGGAGCGGCTACACCTTC. The whole variable domain, remainder taken from reference TRBV5-1 and TRBJ1-2, is KAGVTQTPRYLIKTRGQQVTLSCSPISGHRSVSWYQQTPGQGLQFLFEYFSETQRNKGNFPGRFSGRQFSNSRSEMNVSTLELGDSALYLCASSLWGTGSGYTFGSGTRLTVV.

The chain couples TRBV6-5 to TRBJ1-6; weak D call: TRBD1 (5 bases). V gave up 8 bases and J gave up 4 bases, with 9 bases separating them. CDR3 size: 13 residues. The germline gives CDR1 MNHEY, CDR2 SVGAGI. The CDR3 here is CASGASYNSPLHF. As DNA, the CDR3 is TGTGCCAGCGGGGCATCTTATAATTCACCCCTCCACTTT.

V is TRBV3-1 (or the pseudogene TRBV3-2) and J is TRBJ1-4, with D uncertain. The CDR3 contains 12 residues. Per the germline V gene, CDR1 is LGHDT and CDR2 is YNNKEL (reference sequence). Between the trimmed V and J ends, which lost 5 bases and 8 bases, there was a span of 9 bases. The CDR3 spells CASSFEGEKLFF. The CDR3 DNA is TGTGCCAGCAGCTTCGAGGGCGAAAAACTGTTTTTT.

In its sample, this clone was seen a few times. J is TRBJ1-5 and V is TRBV27; no reliable D call. The CDR3 has 12 amino acids. With 3 bases removed from V and 10 bases from J, the gap between germline ends came to 10 bases. The germline CDR1 and CDR2 sequences are MNHEY and SMNVEV (reference sequence). The CDR3 spells CASSFPRGPQHF. For the CDR3, the DNA is TGTGCCAGCAGTTTTCCCAGAGGACCCCAGCATTTT.

V is TRBV3-1 (or the pseudogene TRBV3-2) and J is TRBJ2-5, with D perhaps TRBD1 (5 bases). Germline loops: CDR1 LGHDT, CDR2 YNNKEL (reference sequence). The CDR3 contains 12 residues. The V and J ends lost 5 bases and 7 bases respectively, with 11 bases between them. CDR3 sequence reads: CASSAGSATQYF. The CDR3, as DNA: TGTGCCAGCAGCGCAGGGTCGGCGACCCAGTACTTC.

This chain connects TRBV15 to TRBJ2-5; D not certain. CDR1 and CDR2 from the germline V gene are LNHNV and YYDKDF (reference sequence). Trimming took off 1 base at V and 3 bases at J, with 3 bases between the two ends. The CDR3 has 12 amino acids. The CDR3 region has the DNA TGTGCCACCAGCAGAGTTAAAGAGACCCAGTACTTC. This codes for CATSRVKETQYF.